One and the same sample provided the 6 T cell receptor beta chains below, sequenced in a study of blood T cell repertoires in COVID-19. The protocol was immunoSEQ multiplex PCR, while the TCRdb copy is restricted to in-frame clones and leaves out a portion. The sample has approximately 260,000 clones, approximately 83% seen once. The sequenced material came from peripheral blood. Receptors were obtained from a woman aged 80 or over with acute or convalescent COVID-19.

This sequence joins TRBV5-1 and TRBJ2-7; 7 nucleotides line up with TRBD1. With 4 bases clipped from V and 1 base from J, the junction kept 11 bases outside the gene matches. CDR1 is SGHRS, CDR2 YFSETQ, per germline. The CDR3 is made up of 16 amino acids. CDR3 nucleotides: TGCGCCAGCAGCAGCGACAGGGACCTCTCATCCTACGAGCAGTACTTC. This translates into CASSSDRDLSSYEQYF.

V is TRBV7-6 and J is TRBJ2-5, with 11 bases identical to TRBD2. Germline V gene data show CDR1 as SGHVS and CDR2 as FNYEAQ. J was trimmed by 1 base and V by 0 bases; bases with no gene match: 1. The length of the CDR3 is 16 residues. CDR3 sequence (DNA): TGTGCCAGCAGCTTAGCTCTAGCGGGGGGCCAAGAGACCCAGTACTTC. Translating gives CASSLALAGGQETQYF. Complete variable domain (other parts from reference TRBV7-6 and TRBJ2-5): GAGVSQSPRYKVTKRGQDVALRCDPISGHVSLYWYRQALGQGPEFLTYFNYEAQQDKSGLPNDRFSAERPEGSISTLTIQRTEQRDSAMYRCASSLALAGGQETQYFGPGTRLLVL.

The gene calls are TRBV19 and TRBJ1-5; TRBD1 aligns across 8 bases. There are 17 residues in the CDR3. V lost 9 bases, J lost 3 bases, and 16 bases stayed unmatched. The germline V gene encodes CDR1 LNHDA and CDR2 SQIVND (reference sequence). In DNA, the CDR3 is TGTGCCAGCCGCGGTTCCAGGGGGCGGAGTAACAATCAGCCCCAGCATTTT. Protein product: CASRGSRGRSNNQPQHF.

The chain recombines TRBV4-2 with TRBJ1-6, with D hard to call. Germline lookup yields CDR1 LGHNA and CDR2 YNFKEQ. The length of the CDR3 is 20 residues. The germline V and J ends were trimmed by 4 bases and 0 bases, with 22 bases remaining between them. The CDR3 spells CASSLRLLESSSSYNSPLHF. In DNA, the CDR3 is TGTGCCAGCAGCCTAAGATTACTCGAATCCTCGAGCTCCTATAATTCACCCCTCCACTTT.

A few counts support this clone. The V and J genes are TRBV5-1 and TRBJ2-2, with D possibly being TRBD2 (5 bases). Per the germline V gene, CDR1 is SGHRS and CDR2 is YFSETQ. This CDR3 has 13 amino acids. Deletions cut 4 bases from V and 1 base from J, with 5 bases between. The CDR3 loop reads CASSEGNTGELFF. Here the CDR3 DNA reads TGCGCCAGCAGCGAGGGGAACACCGGGGAGCTGTTTTTT.

On this clone itself: This sample also contains other DNA sequences that code for the same CDR3. The genes are TRBV9 and TRBJ2-2; the D is unclear. Per germline, CDR1 SGDLS and CDR2 YYNGEE. CDR3 length equals 13 residues. Trimming cost V 0 bases and J 3 bases, with 3 bases left between them. The CDR3, as DNA: TGTGCCAGCAGCGTAGCGGACACCGGGGAGCTGTTTTTT. Protein product: CASSVADTGELFF.